This section outlines one TCR beta chain sequence together with its context. This record comes from a study of blood T cell repertoires in COVID-19. Across the whole study: COVID-19 samples from acute and convalescent phases originated in the United States, Italy and Spain. PBMCs, B-cell-depleted T cells, or T cells were the source of the cDNA or gDNA that made up the material.

V was shortened by 1 base and J by 7 bases, with 16 bases between the two germline ends. This CDR3 contains 15 residues. The germline gives CDR1 SGHDN, CDR2 FVKESK. Source study methods: By means of reference gene primer amplification, nucleated cell counts were estimated. Profiling relied on immunoSEQ multiplex PCR, and the TCRdb table lists in-frame clones only, not all of them. The DNA gave D and trimming, while V, J and clone size come from that table. The table shows roughly 76,000 clones, with roughly 89% occurring only once. The chain has TRBV14 and TRBJ1-1; TRBD1 is a possible D gene (5 bases). Sequenced sample: peripheral blood. This receptor was taken from a man between 65 and 79 years old with active or convalescent COVID-19. CDR3 in DNA: TGTGCCAGCAGCCAAGTGGGGGGAGTCGTTGGTGAAGCTTTCTTT. Residues: CASSQVGGVVGEAFF.